This T cell receptor beta chain was identified during a study of shared clonotypes between healthy human individuals. The germline gives CDR1 SEHNR, CDR2 FQNEAQ (reference sequence). V lost 3 bases, J lost 5 bases, and 8 bases lay in between. This CDR3 has 12 amino acids. Sequenced by immunoSEQ multiplex PCR; TCRdb stores in-frame clones only, minus some. The sample shows fewer than 2.5 million clones, 93% of them seen only once. The TCR comes from a man aged 18 to 29 in good health. Some clones in this sample may be carry-over from other donors' samples. Sample: naive CD4+ T cells from PBMCs. The subset: CD45RA+ positively selected. V and J are TRBV7-9 and TRBJ2-7; tentative D call: TRBD1 (5 bases). CDR3 amino acids: CASSFRRDEQYF. The CDR3 DNA follows: TGTGCCAGCAGCTTTCGCAGGGACGAGCAGTACTTC.